Shown below are 30 T cell receptor beta chains from a single sample sequenced in a study of blood T cells in healthy people across ages. With a J-beta primer mix and a sample-barcoded 5' primer, a second PCR ran roughly 7 to 11 cycles. Using its own MiXCR run on the 5' RACE reads, TCRdb lists one record per CDR3 protein. The profile shows 1,500,000 or so distinct CDR3 sequences, 35% to 45% of them singletons. The material sequenced was blood. These receptors were taken from a woman aged 18-30 years in good health.

The rearrangement joins TRBV9 to TRBJ1-1; D not resolved. V lost 2 bases to trimming and J lost 5 bases, with 16 bases between them. Germline CDR1 SGDLS, CDR2 YYNGEE. This CDR3 contains 15 residues. CDR3 loop: CASSVLLSGSTEAFF. The CDR3 region has the DNA TGTGCCAGCAGCGTCCTCTTGAGCGGGTCGACTGAAGCTTTCTTT.

This clonotype was seen more than once but under ten times. The rearrangement uses TRBV12-3 or TRBV12-4 and TRBJ2-1; the D gene is possibly TRBD2 (5 bases). The CDR3 runs to 19 residues. V was trimmed by 3 bases and J by 2 bases, leaving 23 bases between them. CDR3 residues: CASSFDGGYRGGPYNEQFF. The CDR3 bases are TGTGCCAGCAGTTTCGATGGAGGCTACCGAGGAGGCCCCTACAATGAGCAGTTCTTC.

The V and J genes are TRBV6-5 and TRBJ1-5; weak D call: TRBD1 (5 bases). The V and J ends lost 1 base and 2 bases respectively, with 9 bases between them. The CDR3 contains 15 residues. Per the germline V gene, CDR1 is MNHEY and CDR2 is SVGAGI. DNA of the CDR3: TGTGCCAGCAGTTACTATCCCAGGGGCAATCAGCCCCAGCATTTT. Protein: CASSYYPRGNQPQHF.

Comment on this clonotype: Given a much more abundant clone one base away, this may be a read error. This chain connects TRBV5-6 to TRBJ2-5, with TRBD1 as a possible D gene (6 bases). Near its end, the DNA agrees better with TRBJ2-1, so the J call may be wrong. CDR1 is SGHDT and CDR2 is YYEEEE in the germline V gene. The CDR3 is made up of 16 amino acids. This CDR3 is CASSLYGTPYQETQFF. CDR3 DNA: TGTGCCAGCAGCTTGTACGGGACACCGTACCAAGAGACCCAGTTCTTC.

The rearrangement joins TRBV6-6 to TRBJ2-7, with 10 bases lining up with TRBD1. This CDR3 has 15 amino acids. The trim removed 2 bases at V and 6 bases at J, leaving 7 bases unmatched. CDR1 is MNHNY and CDR2 is SVGAGI in the germline V gene (reference sequence). The CDR3 DNA sequence: TGTGCCAGCAGTTACCCCGGGACAGGGGTTTCCGAGCAGTACTTC. The encoded protein is CASSYPGTGVSEQYF.

For this clonotype: A junction end diverges from the germline sequence, so it may reflect a read error. The chain carries TRBV11-2 and TRBJ1-1; D is ambiguous. CDR1 and CDR2 from the germline V gene are SGHAT and FQNNGV. The CDR3 contains 14 residues. The CDR3 sequence is CDSSRIPGDTEAFF. The CDR3 nucleotides read TGTGACAGCAGCCGAATACCGGGAGACACTGAAGCTTTCTTT.

The chain employs TRBV7-9 and TRBJ2-5; 12 nucleotides match TRBD2. CDR1 is SEHNR, CDR2 FQNEAQ, per germline (reference sequence). Trimming cost V 5 bases and J 3 bases; bases outside gene matches: 4. The CDR3 sequence is 15 residues long. In DNA form, the CDR3 reads TGTGCCAGCAGCCACGGACTAGCGGGGAAAGAGACCCAGTACTTC. Translation gives CASSHGLAGKETQYF.

V is TRBV5-1 and J is TRBJ2-7, with D possibly TRBD2 on 5 matching bases. CDR3 length: 14 residues. Trimming took 7 bases from V and 2 from J, leaving 16 bases between them. The germline V gene has CDR1 SGHRS and CDR2 YFSETQ. The CDR3 nucleotides are TGCGCCAGCGCCCCTCGGGAAGGGCCCTACGAGCAGTACTTC. Its protein product is CASAPREGPYEQYF.

Of note for this clonotype: An end of the junction differs from the germline gene, which may be a read error. V gene TRBV27 combines with J gene TRBJ1-5, with D maybe TRBD1 (6 bases). This CDR3 spans 13 amino acids. Germline V gene data show CDR1 as MNHEY and CDR2 as SMNVEV (reference sequence). DNA for the CDR3: TGTGCCGGCAGTTCGCGAGGGGGTCAGCCCCAGCATTTT. It codes for CAGSSRGGQPQHF.

This clonotype was seen only a few times. The chain uses TRBV5-5 and TRBJ2-1; the match to TRBD1 covers 7 bases. The CDR3 loop spans 15 amino acids. J lost 2 bases, V lost 3 bases, and 5 bases had no gene match. Germline V gene lookup returns CDR1 SGHKS and CDR2 YYEKEE (reference sequence). The CDR3 loop reads CASSSMGQTYNEQFF. The CDR3 DNA sequence: TGTGCCAGCAGCTCGATGGGACAGACCTACAATGAGCAGTTCTTC.

The V call is TRBV20-1, the J call TRBJ2-3; D could derive from TRBD1 or TRBD2 (5 bases each). This CDR3 spans 14 amino acids. V shed 0 bases and J shed 1 base, with 8 bases lying between them. Germline V CDR1 and CDR2: DFQATT, SNEGSKA (reference sequence). The chain's CDR3 is CSARDWGRTDTQYF. The DNA of the CDR3 is TGCAGTGCTAGAGATTGGGGACGCACAGATACGCAGTATTTT.

J is TRBJ2-4 and V is TRBV20-1; TRBD1 aligns across 9 bases. The DNA matches TRBJ2-7 better at its end, which makes the J call doubtful. This CDR3 spans 13 amino acids. CDR1 is DFQATT, CDR2 SNEGSKA, per germline (reference sequence). CDR3 in amino acids: CSASWTGAYEQYF. The DNA for the CDR3 is TGCAGTGCTAGTTGGACAGGGGCGTACGAGCAGTACTTC.

This clonotype occurred a few times. V and J are TRBV7-9 and TRBJ1-2; D gene unclear. CDR1 is SEHNR, CDR2 FQNEAQ, per germline (reference sequence). V was clipped by 2 bases and J by 2 bases, with 9 bases between them. The CDR3 loop spans 14 amino acids. The CDR3 sequence is CASSLLTTNYGYTF. The CDR3 nucleotides read TGTGCCAGCAGCTTACTGACAACCAACTATGGCTACACCTTC.

V and J are TRBV5-4 and TRBJ1-2, with D possibly being TRBD1 (6 bases). V was cut by 4 bases and J by 6 bases, with 19 bases left in between. The germline V gene has CDR1 SGHNT and CDR2 YYREEE (reference sequence). CDR3 length equals 15 residues. CDR3 sequence: CASSNYRESADGYTF. The CDR3 bases are TGTGCCAGCAGCAATTACAGGGAATCGGCTGATGGCTACACCTTC.

V is TRBV4-1 and J is TRBJ2-1, with D perhaps matching TRBD2 (6 bases). V was pared by 4 bases and J by 2 bases, with 12 bases between. This CDR3 has 15 amino acids. The germline gives CDR1 MGHRA, CDR2 YSYEKL. CDR3 in amino acids: CASSPQAGTYNEQFF. CDR3 bases: TGCGCCAGCAGCCCCCAGGCGGGGACCTACAATGAGCAGTTCTTC.

The chain employs TRBV6-2 or TRBV6-3 and TRBJ2-1; D may be TRBD1 (6 bases). CDR3 length equals 16 residues. Germline CDR1 is MNHEY and CDR2 is SVGEGT. Trimming took 2 bases from V and 8 from J, leaving 19 bases between them. CDR3 loop: CASSYGTLGRSDEQFF. The CDR3 bases are TGTGCCAGCAGTTACGGGACATTAGGTAGGAGTGATGAGCAGTTCTTC.

The chain uses TRBV4-3 and TRBJ2-3; tentatively, D is TRBD2 (5 bases). Looked up from germline, CDR1 is LGHNA and CDR2 is YSLEER. Deletions cut 1 base from V and 2 bases from J, with 10 bases between. The CDR3 has 15 residues. The CDR3 bases are TGCGCCAGCAGCCAAGTTAGCGCGGTCACAGATACGCAGTATTTT. Its translation is CASSQVSAVTDTQYF.

V is TRBV5-1 and J is TRBJ2-5; TRBD1 or TRBD2 may be the D gene (5 bases each). The end of the DNA is better explained by TRBJ2-7, so the J call may be wrong. Germline V lookup: CDR1 SGHRS, CDR2 YFSETQ. This CDR3 is 16 amino acids long. CDR3 sequence (DNA): TGCGCCAGCAGCTTGGGTGGGGCAGGACTGGGCTACGAGCAGTACTTC. Protein: CASSLGGAGLGYEQYF.

In its sample, this clonotype was seen a few times. V and J are TRBV15 and TRBJ2-2, with unresolved D. V was shortened by 9 bases and J by 3 bases, with 5 bases between the two germline ends. CDR1 is LNHNV, CDR2 YYDKDF, per germline (reference sequence). CDR3 length: 11 residues. CDR3 bases: TGTGCCACTGTCGACACCGGGGAGCTGTTTTTT. Translated: CATVDTGELFF.

This clonotype was seen a single time. The CDR3 loop is CSVFGGHSPLHF. DNA for the CDR3: TGCAGTGTATTTGGGGGGCATTCACCCCTCCACTTT. The chain carries TRBV20-1 and TRBJ1-6; D is perhaps TRBD1 (6 bases). This CDR3 region has 12 residues. V was trimmed by 7 bases and J by 8 bases, leaving 12 bases between them. Germline V gene data show CDR1 as DFQATT and CDR2 as SNEGSKA (reference sequence).

This chain joins TRBV5-1 and TRBJ1-1, with D perhaps TRBD1 (6 bases). The CDR3 has 14 amino acids. Germline assignment: CDR1 SGHRS and CDR2 YFSETQ. Trimming left V 4 bases short and J 4 bases short, with 14 bases between. CDR3 residues: CASSVQDSRTEAFF. CDR3 nucleotide sequence: TGCGCCAGCAGCGTACAGGACAGTCGCACTGAAGCTTTCTTT.

This clonotype has more than one count but fewer than ten. The chain couples TRBV29-1 to TRBJ2-3; 9 bases are shared with TRBD2. This CDR3 is 15 amino acids long. V was pared by 0 bases and J by 4 bases, with 5 bases of the junction left unmatched. Germline lookup yields CDR1 SQVTM and CDR2 ANQGSEA. The CDR3 protein is CSVEDQIAGADTQYF. In nucleotides, the CDR3 is TGCAGCGTTGAAGATCAGATAGCGGGAGCAGATACGCAGTATTTT.

This clonotype appeared many times. The chain has TRBV6-5 and TRBJ2-3, with TRBD2 matching 7 bases. From germline, CDR1 is MNHEY and CDR2 SVGAGI. V shed 6 bases and J 8 bases; nucleotides not matched to a gene: 8. The CDR3 is made up of 13 amino acids. Written as DNA, the CDR3 is TGTGCCAGCAGCATTGGACTAGGTGTTACGCAGTATTTT. This gives the protein CASSIGLGVTQYF.

There are a few counts of this clonotype. The chain carries TRBV3-1 and TRBJ2-2, with D uncertain. Germline V CDR1 and CDR2: LGHDT, YNNKEL (reference sequence). CDR3 size: 17 residues. The ends were cut back, 1 base at V and 7 bases at J, with 19 bases in the middle. CDR3 nucleotides: TGTGCCAGCAGCCAAGCCGGCCTGGTCAGAAAGGACGGGGAGCTGTTTTTT. It is translated as CASSQAGLVRKDGELFF.

Many counts were recorded for this clonotype. CDR3: CASSNKIVGSNEQFF. The CDR3 DNA reads as TGCGCCAGCAGTAATAAGATCGTTGGGTCCAATGAGCAGTTCTTC. The gene calls are TRBV10-1 and TRBJ2-1; no definite D call. The CDR3 is 15 amino acids. Trimming removed 5 bases at V and 6 bases at J, with 17 bases between. Germline CDR1 WNHNN, CDR2 SYGVQD (reference sequence).

The chain has TRBV4-3 and TRBJ2-1, with TRBD2 identical over 8 bases. The CDR3 length is 15 residues. Unmatched junction bases numbered 4, after V lost 0 bases and J lost 6 bases. CDR1 and CDR2 (germline): LGHNA, YSLEER. CDR3 loop: CASSQDPAGVNEQFF. The CDR3 coding sequence is TGCGCCAGCAGCCAAGATCCAGCGGGGGTCAATGAGCAGTTCTTC.

This clonotype appeared a few times. J is TRBJ2-1 and V is TRBV2, with 9 bases fitting TRBD2. From germline, CDR1 is SNHLY and CDR2 FYNNEI. The CDR3 has 14 amino acids. V lost 7 bases to trimming and J lost 8 bases; unmatched junction nucleotides: 9. This CDR3 is CASMGTSFVDEQFF. CDR3 nucleotide sequence: TGTGCCAGCATGGGGACTAGCTTCGTGGATGAGCAGTTCTTC.

The chain employs TRBV9 and TRBJ1-5; D is perhaps TRBD1 (5 bases). Germline V gene lookup returns CDR1 SGDLS and CDR2 YYNGEE. V lost 4 bases to trimming and J lost 3 bases, with 11 bases between them. The CDR3 length is 14 residues. Written as DNA, the CDR3 is TGTGCCAGCAGCACCGAGGGACTCAATCAGCCCCAGCATTTT. Protein sequence: CASSTEGLNQPQHF.

The chain is built from TRBV9 and TRBJ2-5; D could derive from TRBD1 or TRBD2 (5 bases each). The CDR3 covers 16 residues. Trimming cost V 1 base and J 3 bases, with 16 bases left between them. Germline-derived CDR1 and CDR2 are SGDLS and YYNGEE. The CDR3: CASSVHHGGGKETQYF. CDR3 coding DNA: TGTGCCAGCAGCGTACACCACGGTGGGGGAAAAGAGACCCAGTACTTC. Complete variable domain (other parts from reference TRBV9 and TRBJ2-5): DSGVTQTPKHLITATGQRVTLRCSPRSGDLSVYWYQQSLDQGLQFLIQYYNGEERAKGNILERFSAQQFPDLHSELNLSSLELGDSALYFCASSVHHGGGKETQYFGPGTRLLVL.

This clonotype was recorded only once. The gene calls are TRBV25-1 and TRBJ2-7, with 7 positions matching TRBD1. The V gene's germline CDR1 is MGHDK and CDR2 SYGVNS. V lost 6 bases, J lost 0 bases, and 20 bases stayed unmatched. The length of the CDR3 is 19 residues. The CDR3 coding sequence is TGTGCCAGCAGCCCTCCAACCGGGACAGAATTACCGAGCTCCTACGAGCAGTACTTC. Amino acid sequence: CASSPPTGTELPSSYEQYF.